This is a list of T cell receptor beta chains from one sample in a study of siplizumab effects on memory and regulatory T cells. Method: immunoSEQ multiplex PCR; TCRdb's copy keeps in-frame clones and lacks some. In the table there are roughly 60,000 clones, 80% to 95% of which are singletons. Sequenced: CD8+ T cells sorted from blood. These receptors came from a human donor in good health. The CDR3 runs from the conserved cysteine through the conserved F or W. The D gene is left open where the match is weak. A row's size may be missing; if present it is once, few, many or a size class.

V gene	clone size	D gene	J gene	CDR3 protein	CDR3 DNA
TRBV7-8	-	-	TRBJ2-3	CASSNLGGGSSTDTQYF	TGTGCCAGCTCCAATCTCGGGGGTGGGAGCTCAACAGATACGCAGTATTTT
TRBV5-8	-	TRBD1	TRBJ1-5	CASSFEPGGRQPQHF	TGTGCCAGCAGCTTCGAACCAGGGGGAAGGCAGCCCCAGCATTTT
TRBV4-1	-	-	TRBJ1-1	CASSQATTDESTEAFF	TGCGCCAGCAGCCAAGCTACCACGGACGAAAGCACTGAAGCTTTCTTT
TRBV2	few	-	TRBJ2-7	CASMDSTYEQYF	TGTGCCAGCATGGACAGCACCTACGAGCAGTACTTC
TRBV6-5	-	TRBD2	TRBJ2-2	CASSYSTSGSTGELFF	TGTGCCAGCAGTTACTCGACTAGCGGGAGCACCGGGGAGCTGTTTTTT
TRBV9	-	-	TRBJ2-2	CASSVGGGELFF	TGTGCCAGCAGCGTAGGCGGTGGGGAGCTGTTTTTT
TRBV10-2	-	TRBD2	TRBJ2-3	CASRLGTSSSTDTQYF	TGCGCCAGCAGACTCGGGACTAGCAGTAGCACAGATACGCAGTATTTT
TRBV11-3	-	TRBD1	TRBJ2-7	CASSSHRDRVVAEQYF	TGTGCCAGCAGCTCCCATCGGGACAGGGTAGTTGCCGAGCAGTACTTC
TRBV6-4	-	TRBD2	TRBJ2-3	CASSVTSGSTDTQYF	TGTGCCAGCAGTGTGACTAGCGGGAGCACAGATACGCAGTATTTT
TRBV7-2	-	-	TRBJ2-1	CASSHDVSNEQFF	TGTGCCAGCAGCCACGACGTCTCGAATGAGCAGTTCTTC
TRBV30	-	TRBD2	TRBJ2-7	CASTGGGASYEQYF	TGTGCCTCGACGGGAGGGGGAGCGTCCTACGAGCAGTACTTC
TRBV5-6	-	-	TRBJ2-7	CASSLVSAPYEQYF	TGTGCCAGCAGCTTGGTGTCGGCCCCCTACGAGCAGTACTTC
TRBV7-3	-	-	TRBJ2-3	CASSGTTQRAGWDADTQYF	TGTGCCAGCAGCGGAACCACTCAAAGGGCGGGTTGGGATGCAGATACGCAGTATTTT
TRBV5-6	-	TRBD2	TRBJ2-1	CASSLYPLAGATYNEQFF	TGTGCCAGCAGCTTGTACCCCCTAGCGGGAGCCACCTACAATGAGCAGTTCTTC
TRBV4-1	-	TRBD2	TRBJ2-1	CASSHPPLAGGPGEQFF	TGCGCCAGCAGCCACCCCCCCCTAGCGGGAGGGCCAGGTGAGCAGTTCTTC
TRBV7-9	-	TRBD2	TRBJ2-1	CASSLSGGHNEQFF	TGTGCCAGCAGCCTCAGCGGGGGGCATAATGAGCAGTTCTTC
TRBV7-9	-	-	TRBJ2-2	CASSFLAMGVTGELFF	TGTGCCAGCAGCTTCCTAGCGATGGGGGTCACCGGGGAGCTGTTTTTT
TRBV5-4	-	-	TRBJ1-4	CASSLGPDENEKLFF	TGTGCCAGCAGCTTGGGGCCAGATGAAAATGAAAAACTGTTTTTT
TRBV9	-	-	TRBJ1-1	CASSVGGGGVGNTEAFF	TGCGCCAGCAGCGTGGGGGGGGGTGGAGTGGGGAACACTGAAGCTTTCTTT
TRBV6-5	-	TRBD1	TRBJ2-5	CASSPTGGREETQYF	TGTGCCAGCAGTCCCACAGGGGGCCGGGAAGAGACCCAGTACTTC
TRBV28	-	-	TRBJ2-3	CASSFQTDTQYF	TGTGCCAGCAGTTTTCAGACAGATACGCAGTATTTT
TRBV7-9	-	-	TRBJ2-1	CVHHPGRGEQFF	TGTGTCCACCACCCAGGCCGAGGTGAGCAGTTCTTC
TRBV4-1	-	-	TRBJ2-7	CASSQVSASSYEQYF	TGCGCCAGCAGCCAAGTGAGTGCCTCCTCCTACGAGCAGTACTTC
TRBV15	-	TRBD2	TRBJ2-1	CATSRGGGNEQFF	TGTGCCACCAGCAGAGGCGGGGGCAATGAGCAGTTCTTC
TRBV27	-	-	TRBJ1-2	CASSSNLPNYGYTF	TGTGCCAGCAGTTCGAATCTTCCTAACTATGGCTACACCTTC
TRBV28	-	TRBD1	TRBJ2-7	CASSPGQGRSYEQYF	TGTGCCAGCAGTCCGGGACAGGGAAGGTCCTACGAGCAGTACTTC
TRBV29-1	once	-	TRBJ1-2	CSVEDGLYGYTF	TGCAGCGTTGAAGACGGACTCTATGGCTACACCTTC
TRBV29-1	-	-	TRBJ2-2	CSVELTNTGELFF	TGCAGCGTTGAGCTCACGAACACCGGGGAGCTGTTTTTT
TRBV7-9	-	-	TRBJ1-1	CASSPPEGDKAFF	TGTGCCAGCAGCCCCCCGGAGGGGGACAAAGCTTTCTTT
TRBV9	-	TRBD1	TRBJ2-1	CASSVEGTGVHEQFF	TGTGCCAGCAGCGTAGAAGGGACAGGGGTCCATGAGCAGTTCTTC
TRBV18	-	-	TRBJ2-2	CASPHHTGELFF	TGTGCCAGCCCACACCACACCGGGGAGCTGTTTTTT
TRBV10-3	-	TRBD2	TRBJ2-1	CAISEPEREFTYNEQFF	TGTGCCATCAGTGAGCCCGAGCGGGAGTTTACCTACAATGAGCAGTTCTTC
TRBV7-8	-	TRBD1	TRBJ1-3	CASSMTGPAGNTIYF	TGTGCCAGCAGCATGACAGGGCCGGCTGGAAACACCATATATTTT
TRBV6-5	-	-	TRBJ2-1	CASSSRHGNEQFF	TGTGCCAGCAGTTCGCGGCATGGGAATGAGCAGTTCTTC
TRBV4-1	-	-	TRBJ1-1	CASSHIGGDTEAFF	TGCGCCAGCAGCCACATAGGAGGGGACACTGAAGCTTTCTTT
TRBV2	-	-	TRBJ2-7	CASSEQKGPFYEQYF	TGTGCCAGCAGTGAACAAAAGGGACCCTTCTACGAGCAGTACTTC
TRBV6-1	-	TRBD1	TRBJ2-4	CASSEEGQGADIQYF	TGTGCCAGCAGTGAAGAGGGACAGGGGGCGGACATTCAGTACTTC
TRBV27	-	-	TRBJ1-5	CASSLLGGNQPQHF	TGTGCCAGCAGTTTACTGGGCGGGAATCAGCCCCAGCATTTT
TRBV29-1	-	-	TRBJ2-3	CSVEDRSGSTDTQYF	TGCAGCGTTGAAGATCGGAGCGGGAGCACAGATACGCAGTATTTT
TRBV13	once	-	TRBJ2-2	CASSFSIGELFF	TGTGCCAGCAGCTTCTCAATCGGGGAGCTGTTTTTT
TRBV6-1	-	TRBD2	TRBJ2-7	CASSELAGVHEQYF	TGTGCCAGCAGTGAACTAGCGGGAGTCCACGAGCAGTACTTC